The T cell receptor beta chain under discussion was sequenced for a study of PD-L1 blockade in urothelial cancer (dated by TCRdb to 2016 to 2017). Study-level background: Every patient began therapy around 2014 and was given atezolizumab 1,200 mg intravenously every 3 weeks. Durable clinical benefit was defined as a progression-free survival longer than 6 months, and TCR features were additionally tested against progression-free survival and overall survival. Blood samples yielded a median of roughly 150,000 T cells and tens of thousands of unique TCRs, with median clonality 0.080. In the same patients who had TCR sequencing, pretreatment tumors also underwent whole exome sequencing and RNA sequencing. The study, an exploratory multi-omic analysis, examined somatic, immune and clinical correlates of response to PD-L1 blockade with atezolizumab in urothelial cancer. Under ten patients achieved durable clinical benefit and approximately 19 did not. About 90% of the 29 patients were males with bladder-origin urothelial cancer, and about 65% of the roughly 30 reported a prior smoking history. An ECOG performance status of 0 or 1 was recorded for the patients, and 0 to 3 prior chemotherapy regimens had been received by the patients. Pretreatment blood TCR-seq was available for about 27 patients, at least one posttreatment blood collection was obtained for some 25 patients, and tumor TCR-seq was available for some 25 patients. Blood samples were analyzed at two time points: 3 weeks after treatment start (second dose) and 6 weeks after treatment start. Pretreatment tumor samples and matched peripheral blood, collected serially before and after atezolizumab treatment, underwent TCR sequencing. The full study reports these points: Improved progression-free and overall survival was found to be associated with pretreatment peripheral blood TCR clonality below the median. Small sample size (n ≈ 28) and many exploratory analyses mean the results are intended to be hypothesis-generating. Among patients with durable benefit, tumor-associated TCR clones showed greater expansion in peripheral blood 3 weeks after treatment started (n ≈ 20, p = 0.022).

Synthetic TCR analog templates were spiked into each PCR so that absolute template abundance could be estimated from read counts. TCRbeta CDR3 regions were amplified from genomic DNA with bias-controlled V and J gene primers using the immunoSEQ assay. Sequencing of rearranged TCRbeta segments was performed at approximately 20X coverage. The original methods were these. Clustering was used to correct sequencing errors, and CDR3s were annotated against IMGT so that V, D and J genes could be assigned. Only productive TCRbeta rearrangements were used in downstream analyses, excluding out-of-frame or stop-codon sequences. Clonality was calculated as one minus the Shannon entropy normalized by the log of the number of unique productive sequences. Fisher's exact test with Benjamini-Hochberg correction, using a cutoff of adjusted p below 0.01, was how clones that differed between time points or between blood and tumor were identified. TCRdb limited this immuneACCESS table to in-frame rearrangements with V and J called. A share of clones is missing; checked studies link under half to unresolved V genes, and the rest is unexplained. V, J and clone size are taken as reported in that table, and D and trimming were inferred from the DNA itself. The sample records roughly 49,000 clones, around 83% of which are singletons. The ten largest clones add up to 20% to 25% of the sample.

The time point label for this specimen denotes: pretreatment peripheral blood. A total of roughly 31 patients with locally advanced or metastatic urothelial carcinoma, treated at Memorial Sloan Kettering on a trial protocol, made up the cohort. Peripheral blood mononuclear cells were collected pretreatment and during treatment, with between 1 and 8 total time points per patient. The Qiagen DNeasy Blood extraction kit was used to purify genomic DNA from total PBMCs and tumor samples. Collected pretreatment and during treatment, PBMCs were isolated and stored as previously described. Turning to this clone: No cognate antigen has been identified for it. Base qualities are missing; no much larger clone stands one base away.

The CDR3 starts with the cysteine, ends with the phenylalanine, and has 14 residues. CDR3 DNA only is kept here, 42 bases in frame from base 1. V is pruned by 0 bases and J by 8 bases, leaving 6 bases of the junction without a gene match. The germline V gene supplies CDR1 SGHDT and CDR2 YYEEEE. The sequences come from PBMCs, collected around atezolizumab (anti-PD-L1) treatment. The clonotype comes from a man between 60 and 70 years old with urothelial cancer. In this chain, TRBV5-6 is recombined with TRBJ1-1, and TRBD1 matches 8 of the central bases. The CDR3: CASSLVRQGSEAFF. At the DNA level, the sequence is TGTGCCAGCAGCTTGGTAAGACAGGGGTCCGAAGCTTTCTTT.